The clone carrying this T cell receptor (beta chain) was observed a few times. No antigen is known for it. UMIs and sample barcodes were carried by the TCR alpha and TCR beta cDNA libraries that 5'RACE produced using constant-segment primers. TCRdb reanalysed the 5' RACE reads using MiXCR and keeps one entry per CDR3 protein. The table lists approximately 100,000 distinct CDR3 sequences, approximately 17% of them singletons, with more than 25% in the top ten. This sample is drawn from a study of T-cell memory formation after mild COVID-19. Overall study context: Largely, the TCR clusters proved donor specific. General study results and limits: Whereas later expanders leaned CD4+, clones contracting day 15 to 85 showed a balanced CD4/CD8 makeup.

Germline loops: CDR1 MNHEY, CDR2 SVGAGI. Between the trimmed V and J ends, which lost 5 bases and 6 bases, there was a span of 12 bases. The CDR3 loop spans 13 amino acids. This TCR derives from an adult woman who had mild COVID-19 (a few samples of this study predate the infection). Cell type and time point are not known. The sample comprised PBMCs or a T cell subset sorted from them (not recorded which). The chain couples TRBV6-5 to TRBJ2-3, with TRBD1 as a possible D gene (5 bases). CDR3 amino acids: CASSITGSDTQYF. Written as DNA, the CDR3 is TGTGCCAGCAGTATCACAGGCTCCGATACGCAGTATTTT.